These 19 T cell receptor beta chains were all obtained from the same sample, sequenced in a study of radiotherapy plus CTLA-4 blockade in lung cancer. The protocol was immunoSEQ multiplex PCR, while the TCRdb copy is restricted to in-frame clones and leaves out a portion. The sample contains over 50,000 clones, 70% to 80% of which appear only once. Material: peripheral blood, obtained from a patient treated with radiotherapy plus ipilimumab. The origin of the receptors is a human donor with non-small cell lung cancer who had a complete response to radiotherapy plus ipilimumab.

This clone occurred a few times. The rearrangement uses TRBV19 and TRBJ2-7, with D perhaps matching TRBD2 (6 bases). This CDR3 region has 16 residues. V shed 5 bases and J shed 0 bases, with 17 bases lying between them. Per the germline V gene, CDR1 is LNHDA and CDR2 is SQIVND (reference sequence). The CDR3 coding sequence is TGTGCCAGTAGTGTGGGGACTCCTACTCCCTCCTACGAGCAGTACTTC. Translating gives CASSVGTPTPSYEQYF. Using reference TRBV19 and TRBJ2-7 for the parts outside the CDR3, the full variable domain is DGGITQSPKYLFRKEGQNVTLSCEQNLNHDAMYWYRQDPGQGLRLIYYSQIVNDFQKGDIAEGYSVSREKKESFPLTVTSAQKNPTAFYLCASSVGTPTPSYEQYFGPGTRLTVT.

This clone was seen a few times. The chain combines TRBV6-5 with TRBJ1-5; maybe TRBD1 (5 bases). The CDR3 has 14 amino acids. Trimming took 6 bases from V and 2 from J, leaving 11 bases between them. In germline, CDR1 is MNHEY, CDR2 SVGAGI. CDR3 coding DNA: TGTGCCAGCAGGGGGGGAGGCGGCAATCAGCCCCAGCATTTT. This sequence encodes CASRGGGGNQPQHF.

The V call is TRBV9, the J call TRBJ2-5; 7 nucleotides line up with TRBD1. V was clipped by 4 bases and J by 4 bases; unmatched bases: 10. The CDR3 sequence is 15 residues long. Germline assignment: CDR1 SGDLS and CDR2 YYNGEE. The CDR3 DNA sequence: TGTGCCAGCAGCTTAAGGACAGGCCAGGGAGAGACCCAGTACTTC. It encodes CASSLRTGQGETQYF.

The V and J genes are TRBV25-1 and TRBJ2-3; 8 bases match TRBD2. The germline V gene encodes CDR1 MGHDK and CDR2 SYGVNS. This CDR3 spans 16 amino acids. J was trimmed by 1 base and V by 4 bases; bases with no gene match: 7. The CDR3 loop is CASSAGGVYGTDTQYF. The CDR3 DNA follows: TGTGCCAGCAGTGCGGGGGGGGTCTATGGCACAGATACGCAGTATTTT.

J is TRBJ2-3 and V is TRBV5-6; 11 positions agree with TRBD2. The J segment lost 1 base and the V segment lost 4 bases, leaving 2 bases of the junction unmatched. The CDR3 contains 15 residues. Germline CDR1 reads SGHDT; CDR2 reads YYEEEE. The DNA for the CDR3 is TGTGCCAGCAGCCCACTAGCGGGGGGCACAGATACGCAGTATTTT. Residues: CASSPLAGGTDTQYF.

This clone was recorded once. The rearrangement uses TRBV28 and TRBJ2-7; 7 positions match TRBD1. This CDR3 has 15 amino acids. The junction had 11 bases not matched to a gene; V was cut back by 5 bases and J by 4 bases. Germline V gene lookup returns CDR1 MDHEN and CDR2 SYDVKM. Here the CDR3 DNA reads TGTGCCAGCAGTCCCTACCCCGACAGGGTATACGAGCAGTACGTC. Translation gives CASSPYPDRVYEQYV.

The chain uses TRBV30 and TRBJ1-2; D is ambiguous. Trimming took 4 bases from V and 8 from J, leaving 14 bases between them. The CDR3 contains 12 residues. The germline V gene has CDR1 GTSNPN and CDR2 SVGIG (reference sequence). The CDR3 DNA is TGTGCCTGGACTTCAGGCGTTGGGGGCTACACCTTC. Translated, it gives CAWTSGVGGYTF.

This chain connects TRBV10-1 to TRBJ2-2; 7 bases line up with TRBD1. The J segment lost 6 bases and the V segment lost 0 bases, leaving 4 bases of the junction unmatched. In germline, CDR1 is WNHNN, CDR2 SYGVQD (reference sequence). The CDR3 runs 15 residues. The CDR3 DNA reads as TGCGCCAGCAGTGAGTCGAGACAGGGCGCCGGGGAGCTGTTTTTT. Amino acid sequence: CASSESRQGAGELFF.

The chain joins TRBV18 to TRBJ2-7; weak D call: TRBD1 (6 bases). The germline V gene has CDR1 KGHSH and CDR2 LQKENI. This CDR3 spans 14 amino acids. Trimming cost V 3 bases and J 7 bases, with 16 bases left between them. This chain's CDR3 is CASSPTNRAREQYV. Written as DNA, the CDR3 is TGTGCCAGCTCACCCACGAACAGGGCGCGGGAGCAGTACGTC.

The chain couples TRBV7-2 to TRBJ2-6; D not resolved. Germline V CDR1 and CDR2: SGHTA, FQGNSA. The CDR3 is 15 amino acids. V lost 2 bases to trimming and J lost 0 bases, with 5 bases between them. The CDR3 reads CASSLLSSGANVLTF. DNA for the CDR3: TGTGCCAGCAGCTTATTGAGCTCTGGGGCCAACGTCCTGACTTTC. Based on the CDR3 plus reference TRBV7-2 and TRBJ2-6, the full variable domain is GAGVSQSPSNKVTEKGKDVELRCDPISGHTALYWYRQSLGQGLEFLIYFQGNSAPDKSGLPSDRFSAERTGGSVSTLTIQRTQQEDSAVYLCASSLLSSGANVLTFGAGSRLTVL.

For the CDR3, the DNA is TGTGCCAGCAACCTTCCAGGGACAGATAAAGCTTTCTTT. This sequence encodes CASNLPGTDKAFF. The rearrangement uses TRBV6-5 and TRBJ1-1; 7 bases map to TRBD1. The CDR3 totals 13 residues. The germline V gene has CDR1 MNHEY and CDR2 SVGAGI. The ends lost 7 bases at V and 9 bases at J; junction bases unmatched: 11.

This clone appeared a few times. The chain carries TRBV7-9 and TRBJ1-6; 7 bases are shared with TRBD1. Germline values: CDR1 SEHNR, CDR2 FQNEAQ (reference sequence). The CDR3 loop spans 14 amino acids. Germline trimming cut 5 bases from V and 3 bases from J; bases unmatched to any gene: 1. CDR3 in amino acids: CASSTGVYNSPLHF. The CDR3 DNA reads TGTGCCAGCAGCACAGGGGTCTATAATTCACCCCTCCACTTT.

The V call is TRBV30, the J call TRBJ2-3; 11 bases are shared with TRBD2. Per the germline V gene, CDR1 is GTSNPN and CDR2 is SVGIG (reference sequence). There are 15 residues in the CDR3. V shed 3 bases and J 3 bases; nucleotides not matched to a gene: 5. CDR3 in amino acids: CAWSRTSGFTDTQYF. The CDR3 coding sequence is TGTGCCTGGAGCCGGACTAGCGGGTTTACAGATACGCAGTATTTT.

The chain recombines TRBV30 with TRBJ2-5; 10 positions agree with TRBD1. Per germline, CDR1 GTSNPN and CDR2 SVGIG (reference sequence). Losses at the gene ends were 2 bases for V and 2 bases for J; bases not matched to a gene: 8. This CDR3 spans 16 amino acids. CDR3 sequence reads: CAWSSRPGQGQETQYF. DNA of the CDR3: TGTGCCTGGAGTTCTAGGCCGGGACAGGGGCAAGAGACCCAGTACTTC. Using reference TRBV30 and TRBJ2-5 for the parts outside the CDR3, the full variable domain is SQTIHQWPATLVQPVGSPLSLECTVEGTSNPNLYWYRQAAGRGLQLLFYSVGIGQISSEVPQNLSASRPQDRQFILSSKKLLLSDSGFYLCAWSSRPGQGQETQYFGPGTRLLVL.

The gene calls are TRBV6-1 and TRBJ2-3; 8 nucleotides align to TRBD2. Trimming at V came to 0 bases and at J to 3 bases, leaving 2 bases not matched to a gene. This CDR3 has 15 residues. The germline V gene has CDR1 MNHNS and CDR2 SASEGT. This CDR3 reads CASSEAGRGTDTQYF. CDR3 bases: TGTGCCAGCAGTGAAGCCGGGAGGGGGACAGATACGCAGTATTTT.

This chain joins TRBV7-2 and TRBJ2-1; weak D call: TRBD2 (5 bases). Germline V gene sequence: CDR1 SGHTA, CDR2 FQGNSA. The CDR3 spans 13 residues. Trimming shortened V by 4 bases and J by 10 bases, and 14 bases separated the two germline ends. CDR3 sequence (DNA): TGTGCCAGCAGCTCAGCCCCCGGAGGCGAGCAGTTCTTC. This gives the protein CASSSAPGGEQFF.

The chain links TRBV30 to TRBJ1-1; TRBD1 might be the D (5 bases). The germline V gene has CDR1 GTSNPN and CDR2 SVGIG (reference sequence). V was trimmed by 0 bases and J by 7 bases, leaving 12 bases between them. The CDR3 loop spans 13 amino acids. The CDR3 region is CAWSVDSSYEAFF. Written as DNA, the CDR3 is TGTGCCTGGAGTGTAGACAGCTCCTATGAAGCTTTCTTT.

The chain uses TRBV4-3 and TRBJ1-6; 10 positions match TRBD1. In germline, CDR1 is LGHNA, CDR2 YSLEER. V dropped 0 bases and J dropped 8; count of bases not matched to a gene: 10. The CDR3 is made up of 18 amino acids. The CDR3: CASSQEWRGTGVHSPLHF. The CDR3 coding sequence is TGCGCCAGCAGCCAAGAATGGAGGGGGACAGGGGTTCATTCACCCCTCCACTTT.

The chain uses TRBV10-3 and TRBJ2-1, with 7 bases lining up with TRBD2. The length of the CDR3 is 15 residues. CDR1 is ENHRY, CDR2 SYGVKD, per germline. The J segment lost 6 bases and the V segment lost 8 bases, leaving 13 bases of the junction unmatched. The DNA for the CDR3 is TGTGCCATCGAAAGGGACGGCGGCGGGGGCAATGAGCAGTTCTTC. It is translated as CAIERDGGGGNEQFF.